This T cell receptor (beta chain) was identified in a study of cytomegalovirus exposure and HLA in healthy donors (dated by TCRdb to the late 2010s). In terms of the full investigation: An earlier analysis of more than 550 of the donors reported under 300 Gb of sequence data and 117 million unique TCR beta sequences obtained from around 170 million T cells. The aim of the study was to test whether cataloging public T cell receptors could identify signatures of past pathogen exposure. Roughly five DR-DQ haplotypes were handled as single units for association and clustering, since linkage in the cohort was strong. Donor age, sex, ethnicity and CMV serostatus were collected together with the repertoire data. Along with the approximately 650-subject first cohort, a separate validation cohort of about 110 different subjects was used. To decide whether each TCR beta V gene segment behaved as functional or pseudogenic, an earlier analysis of approximately 590 of the donors relied on high-throughput TCR beta sequencing. The study combined high-throughput TCR immunosequencing, statistical association of individual TCRs with disease status, and machine learning to predict cytomegalovirus infection status. Typing coverage differed by locus: A, B, C, DRB1 and DQB1 were typed in about 620-630 donors, DQA1 in about 550, DPA1 in roughly 590, and DPB1 in 400 to 490. Among roughly 400 genotyped donors of the cohort, an average of approximately 250,000 unique TCR beta nucleotide sequences were sequenced per donor, about a sixth of them non-productive. Genome-wide SNP genotypes for about 65% of the roughly 670 donors were used in a later genetic analysis, which treated that subset as a discovery cohort. An early release that covered more than 550 HLA-typed donors contained about 290 gigabases of sequencing data and tens of millions of unique TCR sequences. The T cell repertoires of 550 to 850 subjects were profiled by immunosequencing and related to cytomegalovirus serostatus. Of the approximately 400 genotyped donors, 65% to 90% fell in the genetic ancestry cluster associated with self-reported Caucasian donors. Every repertoire in the discovery cohort had been generated on one and the same sequencing platform. In the later analysis, no new phenotypic data were used to find candidate immune exposures; instead, reliance was placed on TCR beta sequences and their occurrence across donors. To study patterns of TCR occurrence, a later analysis re-analyzed previously published TCR beta repertoires from 600 to 750 donors and added high-resolution HLA genotyping. HLA typing covered class I and class II loci at four-digit resolution.

The library was built by means of the immunoSEQ multiplex PCR assay. For the multiplex PCR, a mixture combining 60 forward primers for TCR Vbeta segments and 13 reverse primers for TCR Jbeta segments was used. The CDR3 region of rearranged TCR beta genes was amplified from genomic DNA with a multiplex PCR assay. The Illumina HiSeq System was used to sequence the amplified TCR beta libraries as 87-base-pair reads. The paper's processing steps were these. A later analysis counted approximately 74 million unique TCR beta chains across the 700 or so repertoires, and 10 million to 11 million of these chains were shared by at least two donors. To remove PCR and sequencing errors, raw reads were error-corrected and collapsed into unique sequences using a nearest-neighbor algorithm that merged closely related sequences. V, D and J gene segments were assigned by aligning CDR3 sequences to IMGT reference sequences. Each retained sequence needed at least a six-nucleotide match to both a V gene segment and a J gene segment. A rearrangement was called productive if the CDR3 had no stop codons and remained in frame with V and J, and every other rearrangement was called non-productive. Following IMGT convention, CDR3 was defined as the stretch from the second conserved V-encoded cysteine up to the conserved J-encoded phenylalanine. Sequences without an unambiguous match to a single V gene segment were excluded from the earlier analysis of several hundred of the donors. In an earlier analysis of 450 to 750 of the donors, a V segment was called functional when productive rearrangements were above 56.7%, and segregating when the standard deviation between donors exceeded 5%. A statistical classification framework was developed to diagnose cytomegalovirus status using the catalog of TCR beta chain sequences. In a later analysis, TCR nucleotide sequences were compared against IMGT/GENE-DB human TR gene sequences so that V and J genes could be assigned. In a later analysis, CDR3 sequences and most-parsimonious VDJ recombination scenarios were assigned using the TCRdist pipeline. A later analysis defined each TCR beta chain by its CDR3 amino acid sequence plus V-gene family, and excluded reads lacking a unique V-gene family. As a way to deal with suspected cross-contamination and a sequencing artifact, a later analysis dropped approximately 590 nucleotide sequences that were highly shared and had low generation probability. In a later analysis, a clonal expansion index was calculated for each public chain from normalized within-repertoire ranks of inferred template counts. A later analysis computed generation probabilities with a VDJ recombination model fitted to out-of-frame rearrangements, and checked the results against IGoR. A later analysis scored TCR-TCR, TCR-HLA and TCR-CMV co-occurrence with hypergeometric tests, applying a repertoire-size bias correction to TCR pairs. To estimate false discovery rates, a later analysis permuted the HLA or CMV assignments 20 times. A later analysis grouped co-occurring TCRs with DBSCAN, adding TCRdist sequence similarity when clustering within HLA-allele-positive subsets. Co-occurrence clustering excluded repertoires with fewer than 30,000 or more than 120,000 public chains, plus five with anomalous nucleotide sharing. TCRdb obtained this table from immuneACCESS and retained in-frame rearrangements with V and J assigned. These tables miss some clones; where compared with another copy, unresolved V genes account for less than half of the shortfall, and the remainder is unexplained. The DNA was the basis for D and trimming; V, J and clone size are from that table. The sample data list 120,000 or so clones, and around 70% of these were observed just once. The top ten clonotypes cover roughly 8.2% of the sample.

The full study reports these points: According to a later analysis, most CMV-associated TCR beta chains appeared to be HLA-restricted, and the HLA associations seemed to be driven largely by CMV exposure. In a later analysis, several top co-occurrence clusters were reported to appear linked to parvovirus B19, influenza, CMV and Epstein-Barr virus. About 15 rarely observed V segments, including chromosome 9 orphons, were excluded from the earlier analysis of several hundred of the donors because counts were too low. Compared with equally common non-associated chains, HLA-associated TCR beta chains in a later analysis were more clonally expanded and had lower generation probabilities. Because HLA typing was unavailable for some donors at each locus, only the typed subset was used in association tests. In this cohort, only TCR beta chains were sequenced, and detectable features were limited by the absence of alpha or paired-chain data. The presence/absence analyses assumed that sequencing depth was roughly uniform across donors, and that assumption may not be true. Linkage disequilibrium might explain the correlated functional status among segregating V segments, but an unknown experimental factor could not be ruled out. In vitro tests confirmed that a few of the cytomegalovirus-associated TCR beta chains recognize cytomegalovirus antigens. For the cohort, immune exposure information was limited to CMV serostatus. A cluster of highly shared sequence variants was judged likely to represent a technical artifact of the sequencing pipeline. In an earlier analysis of 500 to 650 of the donors, most TCR beta V segments appeared in productive rearrangements about 87% or about 30% of the time, broadly matching IMGT annotations. Cytomegalovirus status was reported to be diagnosed by the classifier with high specificity and sensitivity in both the original and validation cohorts. In a later genetic analysis, a missense DCLRE1C variant was associated with V-gene and J-gene trimming of TCR beta chains, and the association was replicated in an independent cohort. In a later analysis, around 15,000 TCR beta sequences were associated with specific HLA alleles at a false discovery rate of 0.05. According to the authors, the approach could potentially be generalized to other disease states and immunological phenotypes. Compared with the roughly 670-donor mean, donors in an Asian-associated ancestry cluster had fewer N-insertions in productive TCRs, according to a later genetic analysis. Most TCR sequences were seen in very few donors, while some public TCRs were found in many individuals. Some IMGT-functional V segments, including TRBV6-2 and TRBV6-3, could not be distinguished by the 87-base-pair reads and were therefore excluded. According to a later analysis, TCR association rates differed among HLA loci, with DRB1 alleles showing the most associated TCRs and HLA-C alleles showing the fewest. When HLA alleles, especially DR and DQ, strongly co-occurred, TCR associations were difficult to assign to individual alleles. The study gave a list of under 200 TCR beta chains associated with cytomegalovirus. A further reported finding was that TCR beta sequences accurately predicted the HLA-A and HLA-B alleles for most subjects in the first cohort.

The CDR3 spans 14 residues, from the cysteine through the phenylalanine. Here the CDR3 DNA is all that survives: 42 bases in frame from base 1. According to the germline V gene, CDR1 reads KGHSH and CDR2 reads LQKENI. The V and J ends are trimmed by 4 bases and 10 bases, leaving 14 bases between them. The cohort was made up of 666 healthy bone marrow donors. Cohort members were all nominally healthy when sampled, although unrecorded immune exposures were likely present. The donor was CMV seropositive and belonged to the group of 250 to 350 seropositive cohort members. A peripheral blood sample was collected from each donor, and TCR beta sequencing was performed on peripheral blood mononuclear cells. Genomic DNA extraction from the blood cell samples was performed with the Qiagen DNeasy Blood Extraction Kit. Of note for this clone: The antigen it binds to is not known. No per-base quality is available; no much larger clone lies one base away.

The clonotype originates from a woman aged 40 to 50 in good health and CMV-seropositive. The receptor chain draws on TRBV18 and TRBJ1-6, and the D gene may be TRBD1, 6 bases matching. Sequenced sample: PBMCs. CDR3 loop: CASSRDMSESPLHF. The DNA sequence reads TGTGCCAGCTCACGGGACATGTCCGAGTCACCCCTCCACTTT.